This T cell receptor (beta chain) was documented in a study of early T cells in non-severe SARS-CoV-2 infection. CDR3 length: 14 amino acids. Looked up from germline, CDR1 is WNHNN and CDR2 is SYGVQD (reference sequence). With 5 bases removed from V and 2 bases from J, the gap between germline ends came to 12 bases. The TCR library protocol attached unique molecular identifiers to the individual cDNA molecules. One entry per CDR3 protein, called by TCRdb with MiXCR from the 5' RACE reads. The sample lists 70,000 to 85,000 distinct CDR3 sequences; 9% to 15% were seen once. The chain is built from TRBV10-1 and TRBJ2-5; D possibly matches TRBD1 or TRBD2 (5 bases each). The sequencing used whole blood, collected at baseline. The sequence was obtained from an adult who was a healthcare worker with PCR-confirmed SARS-CoV-2 infection or an uninfected control (not recorded which). The donor label of this sample is uncertain. The CDR3: CASSLGRNQETQYF. The CDR3 region has the DNA TGCGCCAGCAGTCTGGGACGGAATCAAGAGACCCAGTACTTC.